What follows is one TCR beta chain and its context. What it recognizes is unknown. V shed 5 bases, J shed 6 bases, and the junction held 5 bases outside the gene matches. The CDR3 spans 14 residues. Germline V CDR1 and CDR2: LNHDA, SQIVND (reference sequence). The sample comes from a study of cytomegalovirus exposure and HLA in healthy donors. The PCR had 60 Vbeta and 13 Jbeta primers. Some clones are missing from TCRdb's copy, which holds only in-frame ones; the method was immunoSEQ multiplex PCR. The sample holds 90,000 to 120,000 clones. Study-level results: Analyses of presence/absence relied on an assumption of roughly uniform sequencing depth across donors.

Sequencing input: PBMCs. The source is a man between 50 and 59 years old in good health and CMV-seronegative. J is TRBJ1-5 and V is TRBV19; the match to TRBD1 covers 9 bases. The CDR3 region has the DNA TGTGCCAGTAGTTCCGGGACAGGGACTCAGCCCCAGCATTTT. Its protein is CASSSGTGTQPQHF.